This T cell receptor (beta chain) was recovered during a study of T cell repertoires in cytomegalovirus infection. The overall study: Indications of both CMV infection and matching HLA type were provided by public TCR beta signatures.

This clonotype was observed a handful of times. The CDR3 loop spans 13 amino acids. Deletions cut 7 bases from V and 8 bases from J, with 12 bases between. CDR1 and CDR2 from the germline V gene are ENHRY and SYGVKD. TCRdb re-called the reads with MiXCR, one entry per CDR3 protein. The sample carries just under 550,000 distinct CDR3 sequences, about a quarter recorded once. Sequencing was done on a sample of PBMCs. This receptor was identified in a human donor in good health (CMV status not recorded). Some clones in this sample may be carry-over from other donors' samples. The rearrangement links TRBV10-3 to TRBJ1-6, with a weak D call TRBD1 (5 bases). CDR3 loop: CAIKAGGDSPLHF. The CDR3 DNA reads TGTGCCATCAAGGCGGGAGGGGATTCACCCCTCCACTTT.